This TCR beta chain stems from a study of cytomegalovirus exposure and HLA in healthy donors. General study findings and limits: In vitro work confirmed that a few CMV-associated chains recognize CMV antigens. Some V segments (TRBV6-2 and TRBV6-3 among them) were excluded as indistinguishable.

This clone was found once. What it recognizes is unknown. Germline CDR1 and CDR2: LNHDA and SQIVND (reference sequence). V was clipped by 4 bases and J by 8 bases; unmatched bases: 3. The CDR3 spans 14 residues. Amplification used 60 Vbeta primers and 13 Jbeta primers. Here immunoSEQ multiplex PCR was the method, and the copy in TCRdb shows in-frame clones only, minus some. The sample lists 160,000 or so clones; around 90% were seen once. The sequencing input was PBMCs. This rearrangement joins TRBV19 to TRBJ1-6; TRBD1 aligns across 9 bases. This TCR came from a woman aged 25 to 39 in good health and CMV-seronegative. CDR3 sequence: CASSTTGGYSPLHF. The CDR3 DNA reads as TGTGCCAGTAGTACGACAGGGGGGTATTCACCCCTCCACTTT.